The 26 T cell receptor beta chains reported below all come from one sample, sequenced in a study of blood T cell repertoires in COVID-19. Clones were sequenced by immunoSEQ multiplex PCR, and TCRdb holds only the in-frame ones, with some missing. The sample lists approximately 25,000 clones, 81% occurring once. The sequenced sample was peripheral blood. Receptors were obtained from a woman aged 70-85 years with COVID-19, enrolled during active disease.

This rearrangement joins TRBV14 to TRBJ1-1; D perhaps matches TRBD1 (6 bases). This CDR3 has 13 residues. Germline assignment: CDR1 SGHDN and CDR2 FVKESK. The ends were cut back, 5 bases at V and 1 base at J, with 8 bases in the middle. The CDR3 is CASSADRNTEAFF. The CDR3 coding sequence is TGTGCCAGCAGCGCGGACAGGAACACTGAAGCTTTCTTT.

CDR3 bases: TGTGCCAGCAGCCGCGGAGAGGCTAGCGGGGGGCTGAACACCGGGGAGCTGTTTTTT. It specifies CASSRGEASGGLNTGELFF. The chain is built from TRBV4-2 and TRBJ2-2; 11 bases map to TRBD2. Germline CDR1 and CDR2: LGHNA and YNFKEQ. The CDR3 sequence is 19 residues long. The V gene end was trimmed by 4 bases and the J gene end by 1 base; junction bases not matched to a gene: 11.

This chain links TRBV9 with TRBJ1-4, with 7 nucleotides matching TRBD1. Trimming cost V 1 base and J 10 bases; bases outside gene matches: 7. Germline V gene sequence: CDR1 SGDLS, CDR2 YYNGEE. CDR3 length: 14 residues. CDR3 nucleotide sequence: TGTGCCAGCAGCGTAAGGGGGCACGGTGGAAAACTGTTTTTT. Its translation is CASSVRGHGGKLFF.

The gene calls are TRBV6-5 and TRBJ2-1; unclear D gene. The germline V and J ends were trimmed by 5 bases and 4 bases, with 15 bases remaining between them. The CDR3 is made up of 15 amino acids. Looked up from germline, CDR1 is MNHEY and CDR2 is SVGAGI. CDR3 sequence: CASSPKRAFYNEQFF. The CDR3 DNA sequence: TGTGCCAGCAGTCCCAAGAGAGCCTTTTACAATGAGCAGTTCTTC.

CDR3 amino acids: CASSQGLAGSTDTQYF. The CDR3 DNA is TGTGCCAGCAGCCAAGGACTAGCGGGGAGCACAGATACGCAGTATTTT. The chain links TRBV3-1 (or the pseudogene TRBV3-2) to TRBJ2-3; the match to TRBD2 covers 11 bases. The CDR3 consists of 16 residues. Trimming cost V 1 base and J 0 bases; bases outside gene matches: 0. Germline CDR1 and CDR2: LGHDT and YNNKEL (reference sequence).

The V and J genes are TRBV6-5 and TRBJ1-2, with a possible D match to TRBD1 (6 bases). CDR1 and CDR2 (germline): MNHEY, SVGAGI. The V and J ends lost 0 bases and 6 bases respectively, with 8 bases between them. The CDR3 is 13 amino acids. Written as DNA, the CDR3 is TGTGCCAGCAGTTACTCGTACAGGGATGGCTACACCTTC. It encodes CASSYSYRDGYTF.

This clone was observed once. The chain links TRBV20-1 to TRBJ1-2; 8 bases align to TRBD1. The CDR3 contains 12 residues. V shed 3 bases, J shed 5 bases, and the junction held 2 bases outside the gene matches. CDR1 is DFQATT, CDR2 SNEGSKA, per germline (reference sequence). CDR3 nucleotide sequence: TGCAGTGCTAGTGGGACAGGATATGGCTACACCTTC. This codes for CSASGTGYGYTF.

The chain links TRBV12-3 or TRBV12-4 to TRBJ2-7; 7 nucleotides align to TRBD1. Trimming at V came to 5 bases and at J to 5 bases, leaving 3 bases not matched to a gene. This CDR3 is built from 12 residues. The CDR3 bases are TGTGCCAGCAGTCCACAGGGGAACGAGCAGTACTTC. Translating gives CASSPQGNEQYF.

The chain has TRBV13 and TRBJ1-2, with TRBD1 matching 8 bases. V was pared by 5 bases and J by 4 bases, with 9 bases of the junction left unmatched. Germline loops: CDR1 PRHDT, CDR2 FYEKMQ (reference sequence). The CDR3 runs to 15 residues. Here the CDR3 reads CASSPGQGLSYGYTF. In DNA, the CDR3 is TGTGCCAGCAGCCCCGGACAGGGCCTGTCCTATGGCTACACCTTC. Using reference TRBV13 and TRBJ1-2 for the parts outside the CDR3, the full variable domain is AAGVIQSPRHLIKEKRETATLKCYPIPRHDTVYWYQQGPGQDPQFLISFYEKMQSDKGSIPDRFSAQQFSDYHSELNMSSLELGDSALYFCASSPGQGLSYGYTFGSGTRLTVV.

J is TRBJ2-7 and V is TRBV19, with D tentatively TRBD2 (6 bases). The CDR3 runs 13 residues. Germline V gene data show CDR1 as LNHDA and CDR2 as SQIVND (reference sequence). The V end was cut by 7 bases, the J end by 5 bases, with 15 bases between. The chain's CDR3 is CASTSGWEDEQYF. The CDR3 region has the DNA TGTGCCAGTACCTCGGGGTGGGAGGACGAGCAGTACTTC.

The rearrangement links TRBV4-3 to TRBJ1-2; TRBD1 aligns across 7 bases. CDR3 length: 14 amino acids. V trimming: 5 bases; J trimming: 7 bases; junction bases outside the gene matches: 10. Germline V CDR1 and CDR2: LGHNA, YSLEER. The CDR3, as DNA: TGCGCCAGCAGCATCGACAGGGAATCGTCTGGCTACACCTTC. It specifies CASSIDRESSGYTF.

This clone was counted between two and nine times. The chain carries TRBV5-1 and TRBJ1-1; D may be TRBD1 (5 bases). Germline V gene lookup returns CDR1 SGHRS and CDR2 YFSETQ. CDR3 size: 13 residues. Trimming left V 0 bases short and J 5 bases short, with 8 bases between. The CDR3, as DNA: TGCGCCAGCAGCTTGGAGGGACTGACTGAAGCTTTCTTT. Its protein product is CASSLEGLTEAFF.

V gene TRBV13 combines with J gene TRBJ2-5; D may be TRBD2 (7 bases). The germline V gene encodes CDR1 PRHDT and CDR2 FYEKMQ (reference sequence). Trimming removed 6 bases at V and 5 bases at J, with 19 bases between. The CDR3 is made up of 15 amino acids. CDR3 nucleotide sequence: TGTGCCAGCAGACCTCAAGGGGGGGGCGGTGAGACCCAGTACTTC. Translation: CASRPQGGGGETQYF.

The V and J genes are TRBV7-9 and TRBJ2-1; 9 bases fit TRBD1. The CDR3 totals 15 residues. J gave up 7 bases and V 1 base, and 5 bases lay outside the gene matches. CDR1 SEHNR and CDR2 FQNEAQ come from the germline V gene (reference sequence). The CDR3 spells CASSLEGQGGNEQFF. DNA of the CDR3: TGTGCCAGCAGCTTAGAGGGACAGGGAGGTAATGAGCAGTTCTTC.

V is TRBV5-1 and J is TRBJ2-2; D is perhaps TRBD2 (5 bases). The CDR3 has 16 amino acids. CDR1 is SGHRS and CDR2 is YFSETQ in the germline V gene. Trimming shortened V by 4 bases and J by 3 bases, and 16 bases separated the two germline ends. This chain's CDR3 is CASSPGTGSYTGELFF. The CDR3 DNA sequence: TGCGCCAGCAGCCCCGGAACGGGGAGCTACACCGGGGAGCTGTTTTTT.

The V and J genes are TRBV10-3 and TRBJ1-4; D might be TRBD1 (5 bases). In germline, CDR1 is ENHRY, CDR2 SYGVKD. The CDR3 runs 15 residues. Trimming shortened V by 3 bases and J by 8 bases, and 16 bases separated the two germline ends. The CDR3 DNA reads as TGTGCCATCAGTGAAAGGGGCCTTTCTTCAGAAAAACTGTTTTTT. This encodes CAISERGLSSEKLFF.

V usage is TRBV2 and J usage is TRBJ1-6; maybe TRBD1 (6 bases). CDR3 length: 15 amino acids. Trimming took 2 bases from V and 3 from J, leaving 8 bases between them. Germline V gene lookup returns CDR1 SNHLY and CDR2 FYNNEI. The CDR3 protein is CASSEPQGYNSPLHF. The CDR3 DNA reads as TGTGCCAGCAGTGAACCACAGGGCTATAATTCACCCCTCCACTTT.

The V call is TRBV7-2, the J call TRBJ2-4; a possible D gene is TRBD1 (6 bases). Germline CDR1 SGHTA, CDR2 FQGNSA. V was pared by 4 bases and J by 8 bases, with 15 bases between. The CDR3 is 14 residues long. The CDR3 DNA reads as TGTGCCAGCAGCTCCAACAGGGATGGATACATTCAGTACTTC. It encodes CASSSNRDGYIQYF.

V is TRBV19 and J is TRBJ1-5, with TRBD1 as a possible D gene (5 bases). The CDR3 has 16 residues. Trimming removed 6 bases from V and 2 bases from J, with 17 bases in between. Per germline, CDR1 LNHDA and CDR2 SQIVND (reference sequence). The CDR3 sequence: CASSPSGGWGNQPQHF. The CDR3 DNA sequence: TGTGCCAGTAGCCCTTCCGGGGGTTGGGGCAATCAGCCCCAGCATTTT.

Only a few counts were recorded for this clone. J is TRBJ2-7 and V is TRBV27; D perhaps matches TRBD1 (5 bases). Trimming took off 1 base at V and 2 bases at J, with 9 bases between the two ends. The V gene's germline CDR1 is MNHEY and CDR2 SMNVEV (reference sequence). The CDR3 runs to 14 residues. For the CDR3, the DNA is TGTGCCAGCAGTTTATTACCAGGGCCCTACGAGCAGTACTTC. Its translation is CASSLLPGPYEQYF.

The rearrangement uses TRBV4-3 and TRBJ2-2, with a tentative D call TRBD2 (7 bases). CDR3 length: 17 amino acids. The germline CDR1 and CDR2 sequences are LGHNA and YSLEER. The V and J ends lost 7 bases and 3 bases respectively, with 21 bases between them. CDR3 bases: TGCGCCAGCAACCCCGAGGGGGGGGCTTTGGACACCGGGGAGCTGTTTTTT. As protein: CASNPEGGALDTGELFF.

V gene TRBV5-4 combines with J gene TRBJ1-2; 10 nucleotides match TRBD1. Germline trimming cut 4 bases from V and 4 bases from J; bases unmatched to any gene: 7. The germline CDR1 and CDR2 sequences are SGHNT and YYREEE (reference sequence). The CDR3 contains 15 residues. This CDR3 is CASSPDRGRGYGYTF. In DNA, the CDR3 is TGTGCCAGCAGCCCTGACAGGGGGCGCGGCTATGGCTACACCTTC.

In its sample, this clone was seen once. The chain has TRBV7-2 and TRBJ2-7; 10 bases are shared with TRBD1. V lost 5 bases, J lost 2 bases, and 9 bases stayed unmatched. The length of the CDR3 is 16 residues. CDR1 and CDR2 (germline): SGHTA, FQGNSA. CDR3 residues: CASSLVWGTGAYEQYF. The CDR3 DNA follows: TGTGCCAGCAGCCTCGTCTGGGGGACAGGGGCCTACGAGCAGTACTTC.

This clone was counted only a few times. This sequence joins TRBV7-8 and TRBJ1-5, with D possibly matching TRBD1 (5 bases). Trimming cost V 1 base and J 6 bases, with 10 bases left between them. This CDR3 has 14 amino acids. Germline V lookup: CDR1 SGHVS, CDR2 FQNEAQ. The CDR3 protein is CASSLGQSGQPQHF. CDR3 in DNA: TGTGCCAGCAGCTTAGGACAGTCCGGTCAGCCCCAGCATTTT. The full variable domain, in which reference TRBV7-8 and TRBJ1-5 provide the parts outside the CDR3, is GAGVSQSPRYKVAKRGQDVALRCDPISGHVSLFWYQQALGQGPEFLTYFQNEAQLDKSGLPSDRFFAERPEGSVSTLKIQRTQQEDSAVYLCASSLGQSGQPQHFGDGTRLSIL.

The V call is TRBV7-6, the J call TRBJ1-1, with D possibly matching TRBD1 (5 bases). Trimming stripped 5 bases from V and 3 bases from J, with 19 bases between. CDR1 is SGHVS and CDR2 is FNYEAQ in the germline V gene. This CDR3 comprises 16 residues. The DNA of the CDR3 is TGTGCCAGCAGCCAAGCGCAGGGTATGTCGGACACTGAAGCTTTCTTT. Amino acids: CASSQAQGMSDTEAFF.

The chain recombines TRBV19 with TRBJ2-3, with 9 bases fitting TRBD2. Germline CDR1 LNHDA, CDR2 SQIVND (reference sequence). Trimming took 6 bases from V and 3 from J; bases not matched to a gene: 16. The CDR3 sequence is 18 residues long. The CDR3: CASRAEGLAGKGTDTQYF. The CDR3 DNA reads TGTGCCAGTAGGGCCGAAGGGCTAGCGGGGAAGGGGACAGATACGCAGTATTTT.